Sequencing of this T cell receptor (beta chain) was carried out in a study of human T cells and chemical hapten exposure. V shed 5 bases, J shed 1 base, and the junction held 4 bases outside the gene matches. The germline V gene encodes CDR1 SEHNR and CDR2 FQNEAQ (reference sequence). This CDR3 has 14 residues. Time point given: pre-sensitization, week 0. Treatment meaning: therapeutic diphenylcyclopropenone sensitization with weekly scalp DPC. This clonotype was detected many times. A single record per CDR3 protein comes from TCRdb applying MiXCR to the RACE reads. Here the sample spans approximately 370,000 distinct CDR3 sequences, 4.5% to 5.5% being singletons.

This sequence joins TRBV7-9 and TRBJ1-1; 7 bases fit TRBD1. The receptor comes from a woman aged 18 to 35 with alopecia areata. Some clones in this sample may be carry-over from other donors' samples. The sample consisted of whole blood, taken in connection with sensitization to the hapten diphenylcyclopropenone (DPC). CDR3 in amino acids: CASSARQGNTEAFF. The CDR3 DNA follows: TGTGCCAGCAGCGCCAGACAGGGGAACACTGAAGCTTTCTTT.